Below are 23 T cell receptor beta chains sequenced from a single sample in a study of control samples from healthy donors and cancer patients. Profiling relied on immunoSEQ multiplex PCR, and the TCRdb table lists in-frame clones only, not all of them. The sample holds 100,000 to 150,000 clones, roughly 87% seen once. Source material: blood. The receptors here all came from a young man in good health.

In its sample, this clone was seen once. The chain recombines TRBV14 with TRBJ2-2; D remains ambiguous. Trimming took off 8 bases at V and 2 bases at J, with 15 bases between the two ends. This CDR3 is 15 amino acids long. Looked up from germline, CDR1 is SGHDN and CDR2 is FVKESK. The CDR3 nucleotides are TGTGCCAGCGACGAAAAAGGGTCAAACACCGGGGAGCTGTTTTTT. It encodes CASDEKGSNTGELFF. Looking up the rest from reference TRBV14 and TRBJ2-2 gives the full variable domain: EAGVTQFPSHSVIEKGQTVTLRCDPISGHDNLYWYRRVMGKEIKFLLHFVKESKQDESGMPNNRFLAERTGGTYSTLKVQPAELEDSGVYFCASDEKGSNTGELFFGEGSRLTVL.

This chain joins TRBV9 and TRBJ2-1, with 9 nucleotides matching TRBD1. V shed 1 base and J 4 bases; nucleotides not matched to a gene: 6. The CDR3 runs to 16 residues. Germline loops: CDR1 SGDLS, CDR2 YYNGEE. CDR3 nucleotide sequence: TGTGCCAGCAGCGTAATACCCGGGACAGGGTACAATGAGCAGTTCTTC. Its protein is CASSVIPGTGYNEQFF.

The chain employs TRBV3-1 (or the pseudogene TRBV3-2) and TRBJ2-1; 11 bases line up with TRBD2. CDR3 length: 17 residues. CDR1 LGHDT and CDR2 YNNKEL come from the germline V gene (reference sequence). J gave up 0 bases and V 5 bases, and 6 bases lay outside the gene matches. The CDR3 nucleotides read TGTGCCAGCAGCACCCCTAGCGGGAGGAGCTCCTACAATGAGCAGTTCTTC. It translates to CASSTPSGRSSYNEQFF.

J is TRBJ1-2 and V is TRBV27, with D unclear. Per the germline V gene, CDR1 is MNHEY and CDR2 is SMNVEV (reference sequence). The CDR3 consists of 16 residues. V dropped 1 base and J dropped 5 bases, with 17 bases sitting between them. CDR3 in amino acids: CASSLYGIREAYGYTF. The CDR3 nucleotides are TGTGCCAGCAGTTTATACGGGATTCGGGAGGCTTATGGCTACACCTTC.

V is TRBV5-1 and J is TRBJ2-7; 8 nucleotides agree with TRBD2. Trimming took 4 bases from V and 2 from J; bases not matched to a gene: 11. CDR3 length equals 16 residues. Germline V gene lookup returns CDR1 SGHRS and CDR2 YFSETQ. The CDR3 is CASSPHRAGGPYEQYF. The CDR3 coding sequence is TGCGCCAGCAGCCCGCATCGGGCGGGAGGACCCTACGAGCAGTACTTC.

The chain couples TRBV25-1 to TRBJ2-7, with a tentative D call TRBD2 (5 bases). Trimming removed 8 bases at V and 0 bases at J, with 14 bases between. This CDR3 has 14 amino acids. Germline CDR1 MGHDK, CDR2 SYGVNS. CDR3 residues: CASSRLAGSYEQYF. The CDR3 DNA reads TGTGCCAGCTCCCGTCTAGCAGGCTCCTACGAGCAGTACTTC.

In this sample, this clone turned up once. The chain combines TRBV27 with TRBJ1-2; TRBD1 agrees at 9 bases. The germline gives CDR1 MNHEY, CDR2 SMNVEV (reference sequence). CDR3 length equals 16 residues. Trimming took 6 bases from V and 5 from J; bases not matched to a gene: 13. Written as DNA, the CDR3 is TGTGCCAGCAGCACGGTGGCGAGACAGGGGGGTTATGGCTACACCTTC. Its protein product is CASSTVARQGGYGYTF.

CDR3 in DNA: TGTGCCATCAGAGACAGGACTAGCGGGAGCTCAGGCTACAATGAGCAGTTCTTC. It specifies CAIRDRTSGSSGYNEQFF. The chain has TRBV10-3 and TRBJ2-1; TRBD2 matches at 13 bases. CDR1 is ENHRY and CDR2 is SYGVKD in the germline V gene. V gave up 6 bases and J gave up 3 bases; unmatched junction bases: 11. This CDR3 is 18 amino acids long.

Remarks on this clone: Other DNA sequences within the sample encode an identical CDR3. CDR3 in amino acids: CASSLVSGNTIYF. CDR3 sequence (DNA): TGTGCCAGCAGTTTAGTATCTGGAAACACCATATATTTT. The gene calls are TRBV28 and TRBJ1-3; no firm D call. Germline CDR1 reads MDHEN; CDR2 reads SYDVKM. Trimming shortened V by 2 bases and J by 1 base, and 3 bases separated the two germline ends. This CDR3 comprises 13 residues. Full variable domain (missing parts from reference TRBV28 and TRBJ1-3): DVKVTQSSRYLVKRTGEKVFLECVQDMDHENMFWYRQDPGLGLRLIYFSYDVKMKEKGDIPEGYSVSREKKERFSLILESASTNQTSMYLCASSLVSGNTIYFGEGSWLTVV.

V and J are TRBV25-1 and TRBJ1-4; D uncertain. The germline V and J ends were trimmed by 6 bases and 7 bases, with 3 bases remaining between them. Germline V lookup: CDR1 MGHDK, CDR2 SYGVNS. CDR3 length: 10 amino acids. The CDR3 bases are TGTGCCAGCAGCGGTGAAAAACTGTTTTTT. This codes for CASSGEKLFF.

V is TRBV6-2 or TRBV6-3 and J is TRBJ2-1, with TRBD1 matching 7 bases. Germline CDR1 and CDR2: MNHEY and SVGEGT. The CDR3 consists of 12 residues. V dropped 5 bases and J dropped 8; count of bases not matched to a gene: 3. CDR3 residues: CASSDRVYEQFF. The CDR3 coding sequence is TGTGCCAGCAGTGACAGGGTCTATGAGCAGTTCTTC.

This chain joins TRBV19 and TRBJ2-7, with D perhaps matching TRBD1 (5 bases). The CDR3 consists of 15 residues. CDR1 is LNHDA, CDR2 SQIVND, per germline (reference sequence). V was cut by 4 bases and J by 2 bases, with 15 bases left in between. CDR3 bases: TGTGCCAGTAGTACTCGGTGGGGCTCGCCCTACGAGCAGTACTTC. It yields the protein CASSTRWGSPYEQYF.

In its sample, this clone was seen a few times. The V call is TRBV18, the J call TRBJ1-5; 7 bases are a match to TRBD1. V shed 4 bases and J 3 bases; nucleotides not matched to a gene: 9. CDR3 size: 16 residues. CDR1 KGHSH and CDR2 LQKENI come from the germline V gene. Here the CDR3 reads CASSRAGTANNQPQHF. The CDR3 DNA reads TGTGCCAGCTCACGAGCCGGGACAGCAAACAATCAGCCCCAGCATTTT.

This clone was seen once. The rearrangement uses TRBV15 and TRBJ1-5; no firm D call. CDR3 length: 13 amino acids. The V gene's germline CDR1 is LNHNV and CDR2 YYDKDF (reference sequence). The germline V and J ends were trimmed by 1 base and 5 bases, with 6 bases remaining between them. In DNA, the CDR3 is TGTGCCACCAGCAGAGGGACCTATCAGCCCCAGCATTTT. Amino acids: CATSRGTYQPQHF.

V gene TRBV2 combines with J gene TRBJ2-7; a possible D gene is TRBD2 (5 bases). Germline V lookup: CDR1 SNHLY, CDR2 FYNNEI. Trimming removed 7 bases at V and 7 bases at J, with 11 bases between. The CDR3 is 11 residues long. CDR3 coding DNA: TGTGCCAGCATCCCCGGGGATGAGCAGTACTTC. Protein product: CASIPGDEQYF.

The chain couples TRBV6-6 to TRBJ1-1; TRBD1 might be the D (5 bases). Germline-derived CDR1 and CDR2 are MNHNY and SVGAGI (reference sequence). The V and J ends lost 8 bases and 2 bases respectively, with 21 bases between them. The length of the CDR3 is 16 residues. CDR3 sequence reads: CASPPVGFGGNTEAFF. CDR3 in DNA: TGTGCCAGCCCACCGGTGGGGTTTGGGGGAAACACTGAAGCTTTCTTT.

V is TRBV5-8 and J is TRBJ1-5, with D maybe TRBD1 (5 bases). The V gene lost 4 bases and the J gene lost 7 bases, with 27 bases spanning the gap. In germline, CDR1 is SGHTS, CDR2 YDEGEE. There are 18 residues in the CDR3. The CDR3 nucleotides are TGTGCCAGCAGCCCTTGGTTGGGGGGGAAGGACGACGTACAGCCCCAGCATTTT. It yields the protein CASSPWLGGKDDVQPQHF. The variable domain in full, completed from reference TRBV5-8 and TRBJ1-5, reads EAGVTQSPTHLIKTRGQQATLRCSPISGHTSVYWYQQALGLGLQFLLWYDEGEERNRGNFPPRFSGRQFPNYSSELNVNALELEDSALYLCASSPWLGGKDDVQPQHFGDGTRLSIL.

This chain uses TRBV6-6 with TRBJ1-1; tentatively, D is TRBD1 (5 bases). From germline, CDR1 is MNHNY and CDR2 SVGAGI (reference sequence). The length of the CDR3 is 15 residues. Trimming removed 0 bases at V and 3 bases at J, with 11 bases between. The DNA of the CDR3 is TGTGCCAGCAGTTACTCAACCAGGGCGGACACTGAAGCTTTCTTT. Its protein is CASSYSTRADTEAFF.

This chain joins TRBV27 and TRBJ2-7; TRBD1 aligns across 9 bases. Losses at the gene ends were 8 bases for V and 5 bases for J; bases not matched to a gene: 4. The CDR3 covers 12 residues. The V gene's germline CDR1 is MNHEY and CDR2 SMNVEV (reference sequence). CDR3 amino acids: CASGTGPHEQYF. CDR3 bases: TGTGCCAGCGGGACAGGGCCTCACGAGCAGTACTTC.

The rearrangement joins TRBV7-9 to TRBJ1-1; D uncertain. CDR1 and CDR2 from the germline V gene are SEHNR and FQNEAQ (reference sequence). Trimming shortened V by 3 bases and J by 8 bases, and 19 bases separated the two germline ends. The CDR3 spans 15 residues. This CDR3 reads CASSFTSPDRGEAFF. The CDR3 DNA reads TGTGCCAGCAGCTTTACCTCCCCGGACCGAGGGGAAGCTTTCTTT. The complete variable domain, with remaining parts taken from reference TRBV7-9 and TRBJ1-1, reads DTGVSQNPRHKITKRGQNVTFRCDPISEHNRLYWYRQTLGQGPEFLTYFQNEAQLEKSRLLSDRFSAERPKGSFSTLEIQRTEQGDSAMYLCASSFTSPDRGEAFFGQGTRLTVV.

The gene calls are TRBV5-4 and TRBJ1-1; D is ambiguous. CDR1 is SGHNT and CDR2 is YYREEE in the germline V gene (reference sequence). The CDR3 covers 16 residues. Trimming took off 0 bases at V and 0 bases at J, with 12 bases between the two ends. The CDR3 loop reads CASSLGPARMNTEAFF. The CDR3 DNA is TGTGCCAGCAGCTTGGGGCCAGCTAGAATGAACACTGAAGCTTTCTTT. Using reference TRBV5-4 and TRBJ1-1 for the parts outside the CDR3, the full variable domain is ETGVTQSPTHLIKTRGQQVTLRCSSQSGHNTVSWYQQALGQGPQFIFQYYREEENGRGNFPPRFSGLQFPNYSSELNVNALELDDSALYLCASSLGPARMNTEAFFGQGTRLTVV.

The CDR3 is CASSLTQGPAFF. CDR3 in DNA: TGCGCCAGCAGCTTGACCCAGGGTCCGGCTTTCTTT. This chain connects TRBV5-1 to TRBJ1-1; TRBD1 might be the D (5 bases). This CDR3 has 12 amino acids. Germline CDR1 and CDR2: SGHRS and YFSETQ. With 1 base removed from V and 11 bases from J, the gap between germline ends came to 12 bases.

The chain couples TRBV28 to TRBJ2-3; D is uncertain. V lost 1 base to trimming and J lost 5 bases, with 13 bases between them. CDR3 length equals 15 residues. Germline lookup yields CDR1 MDHEN and CDR2 SYDVKM. The CDR3 sequence is CASSLLSERVDTQYF. CDR3 in DNA: TGTGCCAGCAGTTTATTATCTGAGAGAGTAGATACGCAGTATTTT.